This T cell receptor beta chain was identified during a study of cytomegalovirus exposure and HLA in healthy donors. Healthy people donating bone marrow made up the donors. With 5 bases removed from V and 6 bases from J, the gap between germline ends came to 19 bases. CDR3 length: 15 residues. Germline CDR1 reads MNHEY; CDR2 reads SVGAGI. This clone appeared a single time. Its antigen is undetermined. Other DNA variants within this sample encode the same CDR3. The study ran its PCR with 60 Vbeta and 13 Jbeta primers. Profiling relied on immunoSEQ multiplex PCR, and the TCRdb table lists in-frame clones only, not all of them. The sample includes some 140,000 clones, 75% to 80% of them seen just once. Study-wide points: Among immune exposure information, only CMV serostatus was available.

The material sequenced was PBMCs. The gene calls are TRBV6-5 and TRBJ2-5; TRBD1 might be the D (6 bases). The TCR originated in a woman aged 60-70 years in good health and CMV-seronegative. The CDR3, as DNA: TGTGCCAGCAGTCGCACCAGGGGAGAACAGCAGACCCAGTACTTC. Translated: CASSRTRGEQQTQYF.